This TCR beta chain was captured by sequencing in a study of response to subunit inactivated influenza vaccine (dated by TCRdb to the late 2010s). About the full investigation: Deep quantitative T cell receptor repertoire profiling was used in the study to track responses to a trivalent subunit inactivated influenza vaccine. The paper as a whole reports these results and caveats: According to the authors, only a limited number of new T cells may be recruited by each seasonal influenza vaccination.

Library preparation was by RT-PCR. Sequencing was performed on an Illumina HiSeq 2500. TCRdb ran its own pipeline on the public reads, namely fastp trimming at Q25 and MiXCR clone calling, and kept in-frame beta chains. Identical CDR3 protein sequences are pooled into one entry, listed with their most common genes and DNA. The sample includes 600,000 to 700,000 distinct CDR3 sequences, with less than 15% observed a single time. About 7.6% of the sample comes from the top ten. Of note for this clonotype: No cognate antigen has been identified for it. It has no much larger one-base neighbor in the sample; base qualities were not kept.

Its CDR3 holds 15 amino acids, cysteine through phenylalanine. Kept here is only the CDR3 DNA, which spans 45 bases and is read in frame from base 1. V is cut back by 5 bases and J by 6 bases, with 6 bases in the junction unmatched. From the germline V gene, CDR1 is SGHTA and CDR2 is FQGNSA. The rearranged segments are TRBV7-2 and TRBJ2-7; 14 bases in the middle match TRBD2. This receptor was identified in a man over 45 who received an inactivated influenza vaccine. Donor details come from another sample of the same person, matched by shared clones. The sequencing used PBMCs from blood, collected less than 15 days before vaccination. The DNA sequence is TGTGCCAGCAGCCCGGGGACTAGCGGGGGTTTCGAGCAGTACTTC. This codes for CASSPGTSGGFEQYF. Supplemented by the reference TRBV7-2 and TRBJ2-7 proteins around the CDR3, the complete variable domain is GAGVSQSPSNKVTEKGKDVELRCDPISGHTALYWYRQSLGQGLEFLIYFQGNSAPDKSGLPSDRFSAERTGGSVSTLTIQRTQQEDSAVYLCASSPGTSGGFEQYFGPGTRLTVT.